The next 11 T cell receptor beta chains were all read from a single sample in a study of blood T cell repertoires in COVID-19. Clones were sequenced by immunoSEQ multiplex PCR, and TCRdb holds only the in-frame ones, with some missing. In the table there are around 290,000 clones, approximately 86% of which are singletons. Sequencing was performed on peripheral blood. The receptors were gathered from a woman between 65 and 79 years old with COVID-19, enrolled during active disease.

As regards this clone: This may stem from a read error, because a much larger clone lies one nucleotide away. The chain combines TRBV6-5 with TRBJ1-2, with 7 bases aligning to TRBD1. This CDR3 spans 12 amino acids. Trimming at V came to 6 bases and at J to 5 bases, leaving 3 bases not matched to a gene. Germline V gene data show CDR1 as MNHEY and CDR2 as SVGAGI. Here the CDR3 DNA reads TGTGCCAGCAGCCGGACAGGTTATGGCTACACCTTC. Protein: CASSRTGYGYTF.

The chain joins TRBV9 to TRBJ1-2; 11 positions match TRBD1. The CDR3 totals 15 residues. Germline V lookup: CDR1 SGDLS, CDR2 YYNGEE. V gave up 4 bases and J gave up 7 bases; unmatched junction bases: 9. The CDR3 region is CASSRSGTGGVGYTF. The CDR3, as DNA: TGTGCCAGCAGCCGTTCCGGGACAGGGGGGGTTGGCTACACCTTC.

The V gene is TRBV7-6, the J gene TRBJ2-7; maybe TRBD1 (5 bases). Per germline, CDR1 SGHVS and CDR2 FNYEAQ. This CDR3 is 13 amino acids long. Between the trimmed V and J ends, which lost 5 bases and 3 bases, there was a span of 11 bases. Written as DNA, the CDR3 is TGTGCCAGCAGCCGTTCGCAGGGCTACGAGCAGTACTTC. It is translated as CASSRSQGYEQYF. Full variable domain (remainder filled in from reference TRBV7-6 and TRBJ2-7): GAGVSQSPRYKVTKRGQDVALRCDPISGHVSLYWYRQALGQGPEFLTYFNYEAQQDKSGLPNDRFSAERPEGSISTLTIQRTEQRDSAMYRCASSRSQGYEQYFGPGTRLTVT.

V is TRBV28 and J is TRBJ2-7; TRBD2 matches 15 bases. Germline CDR1 reads MDHEN; CDR2 reads SYDVKM. The V gene end was trimmed by 2 bases and the J gene end by 2 bases; junction bases not matched to a gene: 1. The CDR3 has 16 residues. The CDR3 DNA follows: TGTGCCAGCAGTTTACGGACTAGCGGGGGGGCCTACGAGCAGTACTTC. Its translation is CASSLRTSGGAYEQYF.

The chain recombines TRBV11-2 with TRBJ1-1; D unclear. The V end was cut by 5 bases, the J end by 5 bases, with 6 bases between. CDR1 is SGHAT, CDR2 FQNNGV, per germline. The CDR3 totals 11 residues. The CDR3 reads CASSIRTEAFF. CDR3 DNA sequence: TGTGCCAGCAGCATTAGAACTGAAGCTTTCTTT.

The rearrangement links TRBV21-1 to TRBJ2-7; the D call in the table, TRBD2, was not verified against the DNA. TRBV21-1 is flagged as a pseudogene. The CDR3 is 14 amino acids. The CDR3 nucleotides are TGTGCCAGCAGCAAAGCGGGTAGGAGTCACGAGCAGTACTTC. This encodes CASSKAGRSHEQYF.

The chain couples TRBV28 to TRBJ1-3, with 7 bases lining up with TRBD1. Germline V lookup: CDR1 MDHEN, CDR2 SYDVKM. CDR3 length: 14 amino acids. Trimming at V came to 5 bases and at J to 2 bases, leaving 3 bases not matched to a gene. CDR3 protein: CASSPGTAGNTIYF. In DNA, the CDR3 is TGTGCCAGCAGTCCCGGGACAGCTGGAAACACCATATATTTT.

The chain employs TRBV5-1 and TRBJ2-2, with TRBD2 identical over 12 bases. Germline CDR1 is SGHRS and CDR2 is YFSETQ. The CDR3 has 16 amino acids. Trimming took 3 bases from V and 5 from J; bases not matched to a gene: 5. CDR3 loop: CASSSRTSGVTGELFF. CDR3 coding DNA: TGCGCCAGCAGCTCCCGGACTAGCGGGGTTACCGGGGAGCTGTTTTTT.

The rearrangement links TRBV9 to TRBJ1-4, with TRBD1 matching 7 bases. Germline loops: CDR1 SGDLS, CDR2 YYNGEE. CDR3 length equals 14 residues. After removal of 4 bases from V and 8 bases from J, the junction contained 8 bases not matched to a gene. Written as DNA, the CDR3 is TGTGCCAGCAGCCCGACAGGGCTAGGGGAAAAACTGTTTTTT. Translation gives CASSPTGLGEKLFF.

J is TRBJ2-7 and V is TRBV5-1, with TRBD1 matching over 9 bases. The CDR3 has 15 residues. V dropped 1 base and J dropped 6; count of bases not matched to a gene: 8. The V gene's germline CDR1 is SGHRS and CDR2 YFSETQ. CDR3 in DNA: TGCGCCAGCAGCTTGACGGGACAGGGTGATTTCGAGCAGTACTTC. The encoded protein is CASSLTGQGDFEQYF.

V and J are TRBV7-7 and TRBJ2-3; 8 bases map to TRBD2. The V and J ends lost 8 bases and 2 bases, in that order; junction bases with no gene match: 3. The CDR3 length is 13 residues. Germline CDR1 is SSHAT and CDR2 is FNYEAQ (reference sequence). This chain's CDR3 is CASQRGITDTQYF. CDR3 sequence (DNA): TGTGCCAGCCAGCGGGGGATCACAGATACGCAGTATTTT.